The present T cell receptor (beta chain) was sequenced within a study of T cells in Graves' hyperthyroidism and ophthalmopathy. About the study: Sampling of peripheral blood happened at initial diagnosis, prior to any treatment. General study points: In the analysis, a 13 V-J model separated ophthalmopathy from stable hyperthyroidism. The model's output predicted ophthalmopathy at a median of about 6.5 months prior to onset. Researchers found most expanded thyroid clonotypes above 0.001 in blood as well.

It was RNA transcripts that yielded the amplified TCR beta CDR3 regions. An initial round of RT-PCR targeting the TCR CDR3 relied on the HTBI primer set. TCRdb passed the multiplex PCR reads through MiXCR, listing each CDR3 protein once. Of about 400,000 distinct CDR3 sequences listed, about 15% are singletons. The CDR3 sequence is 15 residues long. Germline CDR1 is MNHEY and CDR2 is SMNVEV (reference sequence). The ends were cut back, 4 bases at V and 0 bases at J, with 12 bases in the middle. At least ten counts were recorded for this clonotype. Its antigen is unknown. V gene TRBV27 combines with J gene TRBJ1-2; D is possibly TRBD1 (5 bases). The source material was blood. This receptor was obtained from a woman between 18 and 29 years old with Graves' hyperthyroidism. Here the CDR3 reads CASSSLSGANYGYTF. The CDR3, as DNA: TGTGCCAGCAGTTCCCTATCGGGGGCTAACTATGGCTACACCTTC.